The entry below describes one T cell receptor (beta chain). The data derive from a study of blood T cell repertoires in COVID-19. The method was immunoSEQ multiplex PCR; TCRdb's version includes in-frame clones alone and lacks a portion of them. This table holds about 240,000 clones, around nine tenths found once. Recruits, aged roughly 18 to 89 years, lived in 24 US areas. Allocation to cohorts depended on clinical history reported by the participants. Germline assignment: CDR1 SGHTA and CDR2 FQGNSA. This CDR3 has 13 residues. The V end was cut by 5 bases, the J end by 8 bases, with 13 bases between. This rearrangement joins TRBV7-2 to TRBJ2-1; possible D gene TRBD2, 5 bases. This sequence originates from a woman aged 25 to 39 who had recovered from COVID-19. The sequenced sample consisted of PBMCs or T cells enriched from blood (not recorded which). The CDR3: CASSDLARDEQFF. The DNA for the CDR3 is TGTGCCAGCAGCGATCTAGCTAGGGATGAGCAGTTCTTC.